The clone carrying this T cell receptor (beta chain) was found many times. Under the authors' procedure: Scientists estimated how many nucleated cells there were by amplifying reference gene primers. Assay used: immunoSEQ multiplex PCR; TCRdb lists only in-frame clones, some missing. V and J calls and clone size come straight from that table; D and trimming were deduced from the DNA. The data show 120,000 to 150,000 clones, roughly 86% seen once. The record originates from a study of blood T cell repertoires in COVID-19. About the study: Acute and convalescent COVID-19 samples came from the United States, Italy and Spain. Sample material is recorded as cDNA or gDNA derived from T cells, B-cell-depleted T cells, or PBMCs.

CDR1 is MDHEN and CDR2 is SYDVKM in the germline V gene. Trimming cost V 5 bases and J 4 bases; bases outside gene matches: 7. The CDR3 consists of 15 residues. This TCR derives from a human donor in a cohort sampled during active COVID-19. The chain carries TRBV28 and TRBJ1-5; TRBD1 agrees at 8 bases. Sample: peripheral blood. In DNA form, the CDR3 reads TGTGCCAGCAGTAGGACAGGGCGAGGGAATCAGCCCCAGCATTTT. Encoded protein: CASSRTGRGNQPQHF.